This T cell receptor beta chain was retrieved from a study of blood T cells in healthy people across ages. Study-wide findings and caveats: As naive T cell percentage varied, TCR beta diversity correlated strongly with it. Investigators viewed diversity estimates from one million T cells as underestimates, the study reported.

Details on this clonotype: Its antigen remains unidentified. At one end, the junction sequence differs from germline, possibly due to a read error.

Through a sample-barcoded 5' primer and a J-beta primer mix, a second PCR was run for about 6 to 11 cycles. Researchers report that a template-switch adaptor with 12 random nucleotides tagged each cDNA molecule. TCRdb re-derived calls from the 5' RACE reads in MiXCR, one entry per CDR3 protein. The repertoire has about 1.4 million distinct CDR3 sequences, around 55% of them found once; the top ten carry more than 6%. This CDR3 has 14 amino acids. The germline V gene encodes CDR1 MNHEY and CDR2 SMNVEV (reference sequence). The material sequenced was blood. This TCR was sampled from a man between 18 and 35 years old in good health. The chain uses TRBV27 and TRBJ1-2; maybe TRBD1 (6 bases). CDR3 sequence reads: CASSLSGTRYGCTF. The CDR3 bases are TGTGCCAGCAGTTTGAGTGGGACAAGATATGGCTGCACCTTC.